This T cell receptor beta chain appears in the sequencing data of a study of blood T cell repertoires in COVID-19 (dated by TCRdb to 2019 to 2021). Notes on the research overall: The collaborator samples originated in the United States, Italy and Spain and spanned the acute and convalescent phases of COVID-19. The material from the prospective study consisted of cDNA or gDNA derived from T cells, B-cell-depleted T cells, or PBMCs. The dataset comprised deeply sampled blood TCRbeta repertoires from subjects exposed to, actively infected with, or recovered from COVID-19. The repertoires were made available in a free public database intended to serve as a resource for research on the immune response to SARS-CoV-2. The samples were drawn from the first 160 participants of the ongoing ImmuneRACE study and from over 950 subjects provided by 6 global collaborators. A de-identified subject ID, COVID-19 status, age in years and sex were almost always included in the sample metadata. Where available, HLA class I and class II types were taken from metadata supplied by the sample provider and were not determined by assay-based typing.

This clone was found once. Its recognized antigen is unknown. The record has no base qualities; no much larger clone is one base away. Each collaborating institution followed its own protocols to collect whole blood in K2EDTA tubes. Collaborator samples were shipped for TCRbeta analysis as frozen whole blood, isolated PBMCs, or DNA extracted from either sample type. Summary of the overall study and its limitations: The amount of clinical and demographic metadata varied by source and participant and was provided uncurated.

Including the terminal cysteine and phenylalanine, the CDR3 comprises 16 residues. CDR3 DNA is the only sequence kept; it has 48 bases, read in frame from the first base. The germline V end is reduced by 6 bases and the J end by 2 bases; junction bases left unmatched: 12. CDR1 and CDR2 were assigned from the germline V gene (reference sequence) as SGHNT and YYREEE. The immunoSEQ Assay, a bias-controlled multiplex PCR, was used to amplify TCRbeta CDR3 regions from genomic DNA. The original pipeline was this. Nucleated cell counts per sample were estimated from amplification of reference gene primers within the assay. Sequence reads were collapsed and filtered to measure the absolute abundance of every unique TCRbeta CDR3 rearrangement. Productive Simpson clonality was computed per sample as the square root of Simpson's diversity index over productive rearrangements. In TCRdb, the immuneACCESS table is reduced to in-frame sequences with V and J assigned. These tables do not hold every clone; where another copy was compared, an unresolved V gene accounts for under half, and the others remain unexplained. For V, J and clone size, that table is used; D and trimming come from the DNA. The sample table shows approximately 250,000 clones, and roughly 86% are seen once. Roughly 8% of the sample is in the top ten clones.

The material sequenced was peripheral blood. The sequence derives from a man aged 40-55 years with active or convalescent COVID-19. The chain is assembled from TRBV5-4 and TRBJ1-2; 8 bases in the middle match TRBD1. The nucleotides are TGTGCCAGCACCCTGGGCGACAGGGGACGAAACTATGGCTACACCTTC. It specifies CASTLGDRGRNYGYTF.